Listed below are T cell receptor beta chains from one sample, sequenced in a study of CD8 T cells in Susac syndrome. TCRdb ran MiXCR on the immunoSEQ multiplex PCR reads and lists one entry per CDR3 protein. The sample lists around 190,000 distinct CDR3 sequences, 85% to 95% occurring once. Sequenced material: CD8+ T cells from PBMCs. All receptors come from a human donor with multiple sclerosis. Each CDR3 is given with its conserved first and last residue.

j_call | v_call | cdr3_aa
TRBJ1-5 | TRBV9 | CASSVARVSNQPQHF
TRBJ1-1 | TRBV7-9 | CASRPPLGGANTEAFF
TRBJ1-2 | TRBV3-1 | CASRYRDTTRANYGYTF
TRBJ2-1 | TRBV7-9 | CASSLQDSPRYNEQFF
TRBJ1-3 | TRBV29-1 | CSVVTGAGNTIYF
TRBJ1-2 | TRBV12-3/TRBV12-4 | CASSDRTVPANYGYTF
TRBJ2-7 | TRBV2 | CASSDGIGMGARGNEQYF
TRBJ2-2 | TRBV9 | CASSVPRGGPNTGELFF
TRBJ2-4 | TRBV20-1 | CSARTLDYGIQYF
TRBJ2-5 | TRBV24-1 | CATSDPRENEETQYF
TRBJ2-5 | TRBV13 | CASSQASGGQETQYF
TRBJ1-1 | TRBV7-2 | CASSPVREAFF
TRBJ1-1 | TRBV2 | CASSSGVAEAFF
TRBJ2-7 | TRBV29-1 | CSVLAGPISEQYF
TRBJ1-2 | TRBV5-4 | CASTLREGRYSTVGYTF
TRBJ2-1 | TRBV5-1 | CASTPETGLVDNEQFF
TRBJ2-7 | TRBV3-1 | CASSHLGQAYEQYF
TRBJ2-5 | TRBV6-6 | CASSLVGGGHQETQYF
TRBJ2-3 | TRBV15 | CATTFSLESTDTQYF
TRBJ1-2 | TRBV2 | CASKGRSYGYTF
TRBJ1-3 | TRBV29-1 | CSVEDRRSLGNTIYF
TRBJ1-2 | TRBV29-1 | CSIDSRDGYTF
TRBJ2-3 | TRBV5-1 | CASLLSSGVTDTQYF
TRBJ1-5 | TRBV28 | CASSSWRGAQPQHF
TRBJ2-1 | TRBV25-1 | CASSESGLGFGDEQFF
TRBJ2-7 | TRBV13 | CASSSGRDHSYEQYF
TRBJ1-3 | TRBV5-4 | CASSLAGETKDTIYF
TRBJ2-3 | TRBV3-1 | CASSQAPSRSTDTQYF
TRBJ2-3 | TRBV2 | CASRDLAGRTDTQYF
TRBJ2-1 | TRBV30 | CAWSVQGDYNEQFF
TRBJ2-7 | TRBV14 | CASSQVIHEQYF
TRBJ2-5 | TRBV28 | CASMGEETQYF
TRBJ2-1 | TRBV7-6 | CASSESGGTYNEQFF
TRBJ2-7 | TRBV5-1 | CASSGSASYEQYF
TRBJ1-1 | TRBV4-2 | CASSQGRVSEAFF
TRBJ1-1 | TRBV7-9 | CASSLMDSEAFF
TRBJ1-2 | TRBV20-1 | CSAGYGYTF
TRBJ1-5 | TRBV20-1 | CSARAGQGSNQPQHF
TRBJ2-1 | TRBV20-1 | CSAYLNEQFF
TRBJ1-2 | TRBV15 | CATSPGTGNDYGYTF
TRBJ2-7 | TRBV21-1 | CASSKVKGNEQYF
TRBJ2-1 | TRBV7-2 | CASSSLGRDNEQFF
TRBJ2-3 | TRBV30 | CAWTLSGSPGTQYF
TRBJ1-5 | TRBV19 | CASSPEAGTTGQPQHF
TRBJ2-7 | TRBV27 | CASRPSGSYEQYF
TRBJ2-3 | TRBV20-1 | CSARDGGVAPTDTQYF